This T cell receptor beta chain stems from a study of T cell repertoires in cytomegalovirus infection. Turning to the study itself: Matching HLA type, along with CMV infection, was indicated by public TCR beta signatures.

Concerning this clonotype itself: The antigen is not known.

Via MiXCR, TCRdb re-called the reads, giving one row per CDR3 protein. The top ten clones hold 15% to 20% of a sample with about 500,000 distinct CDR3 sequences, roughly a third of them seen once. V lost 0 bases and J lost 3, with 11 bases in between. Germline CDR1 and CDR2: LGHNA and YSLEER. The CDR3 is 15 residues long. The sequences come from cultured PBMCs, collected from culture after CMV antigen stimulation. J is TRBJ1-2 and V is TRBV4-3, with TRBD1 as a possible D gene (6 bases). This TCR was sampled from a human donor in good health (CMV status not recorded). Some clones in this sample may be carry-over from other donors' samples. This CDR3 reads CASSQDLGQHYGYTF. The CDR3 DNA sequence: TGCGCCAGCAGCCAAGATCTCGGACAGCACTATGGCTACACCTTC.